Shown below are 14 T cell receptor beta chains from a single sample sequenced in a study of shared clonotypes between healthy human individuals. Produced via immunoSEQ multiplex PCR; TCRdb's table is partial and in-frame only. The top ten clones hold approximately 0.4% of a sample with millions of clones, roughly 93% of them seen once. Sequencing used naive CD4+ T cells from PBMCs. Regarding subset: CD45RA+ positively selected. The source is a man aged 18 to 29 in good health. Some clones in this sample may be carry-over from other donors' samples.

This clone was detected only once. This rearrangement joins TRBV2 to TRBJ1-5; D might be TRBD1 (5 bases). The CDR3 runs to 15 residues. Germline V lookup: CDR1 SNHLY, CDR2 FYNNEI. Trimming removed 2 bases at V and 3 bases at J, with 11 bases between. The CDR3 loop reads CASSESRAYNQPQHF. The CDR3 nucleotides are TGTGCCAGCAGTGAAAGCAGGGCCTACAATCAGCCCCAGCATTTT.

The V call is TRBV19, the J call TRBJ1-2; D call uncertain. Germline CDR1 and CDR2: LNHDA and SQIVND (reference sequence). The V and J ends lost 1 base and 4 bases respectively, with 10 bases between them. This CDR3 has 14 residues. In DNA, the CDR3 is TGTGCCAGTAGTATAGGGGGTGCACGCTATGGCTACACCTTC. Translation gives CASSIGGARYGYTF.

The chain couples TRBV29-1 to TRBJ1-1, with unresolved D. The CDR3 consists of 13 residues. V lost 4 bases and J 1 base, leaving 10 bases between the germline ends. Per germline, CDR1 SQVTM and CDR2 ANQGSEA. CDR3: CSVGRERNTEAFF. The CDR3 DNA sequence: TGCAGCGTTGGGAGAGAAAGGAACACTGAAGCTTTCTTT.

The chain employs TRBV21-1 and TRBJ2-7; the D call in the table, TRBD1, was not verified against the DNA. TRBV21-1 is assigned pseudogene status. The CDR3 is 16 residues long. CDR3 sequence reads: CASSKNPAGGRHEQYF. The CDR3 region has the DNA TGTGCCAGCAGCAAAAACCCGGCAGGGGGGCGGCACGAGCAGTACTTC.

The chain has TRBV30 and TRBJ2-2; the D is unclear. The CDR3 runs to 13 residues. From germline, CDR1 is GTSNPN and CDR2 SVGIG (reference sequence). The V and J ends lost 0 bases and 6 bases respectively, with 8 bases between them. The CDR3, as DNA: TGTGCCTGGAGTGTAGTGATGTCCGGGGAGCTGTTTTTT. Its translation is CAWSVVMSGELFF.

This chain uses TRBV4-3 with TRBJ1-2; 7 bases match TRBD1. The CDR3 is made up of 15 amino acids. With V trimmed by 0 bases and J by 7 bases, 8 bases remained unmatched. The germline V gene has CDR1 LGHNA and CDR2 YSLEER. The CDR3 reads CASSQDRRGRRGYTF. For the CDR3, the DNA is TGCGCCAGCAGCCAAGATCGAAGGGGGCGACGTGGCTACACCTTC.

The gene calls are TRBV7-9 and TRBJ2-7, with unresolved D. The CDR3 contains 15 residues. CDR1 SEHNR and CDR2 FQNEAQ come from the germline V gene (reference sequence). The ends were cut back, 1 base at V and 3 bases at J, with 13 bases in the middle. The CDR3 nucleotides are TGTGCCAGCAGCTTAGAGGCCCGCCCCCTCTACGAGCAGTACTTC. Translating it yields CASSLEARPLYEQYF.

The chain uses TRBV5-8 and TRBJ2-7, with D tentatively TRBD1 (5 bases). CDR1 and CDR2 (germline): SGHTS, YDEGEE. V shed 3 bases and J shed 4 bases, with 11 bases lying between them. The CDR3 length is 13 residues. For the CDR3, the DNA is TGTGCCAGCAGCTATGCCCAGGGATACGAGCAGTACTTC. It is translated as CASSYAQGYEQYF. Full variable domain (remainder filled in from reference TRBV5-8 and TRBJ2-7): EAGVTQSPTHLIKTRGQQATLRCSPISGHTSVYWYQQALGLGLQFLLWYDEGEERNRGNFPPRFSGRQFPNYSSELNVNALELEDSALYLCASSYAQGYEQYFGPGTRLTVT.

The gene calls are TRBV5-6 and TRBJ2-2; D is ambiguous. The CDR3 is 15 amino acids. V gave up 4 bases and J gave up 1 base, with 11 bases separating them. Germline V gene data show CDR1 as SGHDT and CDR2 as YYEEEE. The CDR3 is CASSPKVVNTGELFF. In nucleotides, the CDR3 is TGTGCCAGCAGCCCAAAGGTGGTGAACACCGGGGAGCTGTTTTTT.

This clone was seen only a few times. Other DNA sequences in this sample translate to the same CDR3. The rearrangement joins TRBV30 to TRBJ1-5; TRBD1 aligns across 7 bases. Germline CDR1 and CDR2: GTSNPN and SVGIG (reference sequence). The CDR3 is made up of 13 amino acids. After removal of 4 bases from V and 6 bases from J, the junction contained 6 bases not matched to a gene. The CDR3 nucleotides read TGTGCCTGGACCCCAGGGGGTGGTCAGCCCCAGCATTTT. Amino acid sequence: CAWTPGGGQPQHF.

Note on this clone: Other nucleotide sequences in the sample specify the same CDR3. This rearrangement joins TRBV29-1 to TRBJ2-4; tentative D call: TRBD2 (5 bases). CDR1 is SQVTM and CDR2 is ANQGSEA in the germline V gene. The CDR3 covers 13 residues. V lost 1 base, J lost 1 base, and 5 bases lay in between. The chain's CDR3 is CSVEGEAKNIQYF. For the CDR3, the DNA is TGCAGCGTTGAAGGGGAGGCCAAAAACATTCAGTACTTC.

The sample holds one count of this clone. The chain links TRBV6-1 to TRBJ2-2; 7 bases are shared with TRBD1. The trim removed 6 bases at V and 4 bases at J, leaving 8 bases unmatched. CDR3 size: 15 residues. The V gene's germline CDR1 is MNHNS and CDR2 SASEGT. The CDR3 protein is CASRTGTASTGELFF. The CDR3, as DNA: TGTGCCAGCAGAACCGGGACAGCAAGCACCGGGGAGCTGTTTTTT.

The CDR3 loop is CASSLDRANEKLFF. CDR3 in DNA: TGTGCCAGCAGCTTGGACAGGGCTAATGAAAAACTGTTTTTT. This chain joins TRBV5-4 and TRBJ1-4; tentative D call: TRBD1 (6 bases). V was pared by 0 bases and J by 3 bases, with 6 bases between. The CDR3 has 14 residues. Germline V gene data show CDR1 as SGHNT and CDR2 as YYREEE (reference sequence).

The chain employs TRBV7-7 and TRBJ2-2, with 10 bases that match TRBD2. The CDR3 has 19 amino acids. Per germline, CDR1 SSHAT and CDR2 FNYEAQ (reference sequence). The V and J ends lost 5 bases and 6 bases, in that order; junction bases with no gene match: 18. Here the CDR3 DNA reads TGTGCCAGCAGCGTATCTAGCGGGAGCCCCCGTTTGGGTTCCGGGGAGCTGTTTTTT. It codes for CASSVSSGSPRLGSGELFF.